One sample yielded the 24 T cell receptor beta chains listed below, sequenced in a study of blood T cell repertoires in COVID-19. The protocol was immunoSEQ multiplex PCR, while the TCRdb copy is restricted to in-frame clones and leaves out a portion. Of approximately 380,000 clones in the sample, 85% were seen once. The sample consisted of peripheral blood. These receptors were obtained from a woman aged 18-29 years with acute or convalescent COVID-19.

The chain is built from TRBV9 and TRBJ1-2; the match to TRBD1 covers 8 bases. CDR3 length: 16 residues. CDR1 SGDLS and CDR2 YYNGEE come from the germline V gene. V trimming: 4 bases; J trimming: 8 bases; junction bases outside the gene matches: 16. The CDR3 loop is CASSSHGQGVSYGYTF. CDR3 nucleotides: TGTGCCAGCAGCTCTCACGGACAGGGAGTATCCTACGGCTACACCTTC.

The chain recombines TRBV2 with TRBJ1-5; no clear D gene. Germline values: CDR1 SNHLY, CDR2 FYNNEI. The V end was cut by 4 bases, the J end by 5 bases, with 6 bases between. CDR3 length: 12 amino acids. The CDR3 loop reads CASSGRYQPQHF. CDR3 in DNA: TGTGCCAGCAGTGGGAGGTATCAGCCCCAGCATTTT. Complete variable domain (other parts from reference TRBV2 and TRBJ1-5): EPEVTQTPSHQVTQMGQEVILRCVPISNHLYFYWYRQILGQKVEFLVSFYNNEISEKSEIFDDQFSVERPDGSNFTLKIRSTKLEDSAMYFCASSGRYQPQHFGDGTRLSIL.

This clone was seen a few times. The chain is built from TRBV19 and TRBJ2-3; 13 bases match TRBD2. The CDR3 length is 16 residues. V lost 3 bases and J lost 2; bases outside the gene matches: 2. Germline-derived CDR1 and CDR2 are LNHDA and SQIVND (reference sequence). CDR3 region: CASSMGLAGNTDTQYF. DNA for the CDR3: TGTGCCAGTAGTATGGGACTAGCGGGGAACACAGATACGCAGTATTTT.

This chain uses TRBV5-6 with TRBJ1-4; 12 bases line up with TRBD1. In germline, CDR1 is SGHDT, CDR2 YYEEEE. The CDR3 is made up of 15 amino acids. J lost 8 bases, V lost 3 bases, and 5 bases had no gene match. This CDR3 reads CASSYMGTGGEKLFF. CDR3 nucleotide sequence: TGTGCCAGCAGCTACATGGGGACAGGGGGCGAAAAACTGTTTTTT.

V is TRBV29-1 and J is TRBJ2-3, with a weak D call TRBD1 (6 bases). The CDR3 extends over 13 amino acids. V lost 8 bases, J lost 4 bases, and 16 bases lay in between. The germline V gene has CDR1 SQVTM and CDR2 ANQGSEA. The CDR3 is CSYSRGEADTQYF. CDR3 sequence (DNA): TGCAGCTACAGCAGGGGAGAAGCAGATACGCAGTATTTT.

This rearrangement joins TRBV28 to TRBJ2-7, with 9 bases matching TRBD2. Germline loops: CDR1 MDHEN, CDR2 SYDVKM. The CDR3 spans 14 residues. With V trimmed by 5 bases and J by 2 bases, 4 bases remained unmatched. CDR3 bases: TGTGCCAGCAGTCGGCTAGCGGGAACCTACGAGCAGTACTTC. Encoded protein: CASSRLAGTYEQYF.

V gene TRBV29-1 combines with J gene TRBJ2-3, with TRBD1 matching 7 bases. This CDR3 region has 13 residues. The ends lost 6 bases at V and 3 bases at J; junction bases unmatched: 6. The germline V gene encodes CDR1 SQVTM and CDR2 ANQGSEA. The CDR3 DNA reads as TGCAGCGTAGCTCAGGGGGTTACAGATACGCAGTATTTT. Amino acid sequence: CSVAQGVTDTQYF.

This clone showed up just a few times. V is TRBV30 and J is TRBJ2-4, with 10 bases matching TRBD2. This CDR3 spans 15 amino acids. The V segment lost 0 bases and the J segment 6 bases; nucleotides outside the gene matches: 5. Per the germline V gene, CDR1 is GTSNPN and CDR2 is SVGIG (reference sequence). The CDR3 protein is CAWSVQASGGNIQYF. The CDR3 nucleotides are TGTGCCTGGAGTGTACAGGCTAGCGGGGGAAACATTCAGTACTTC.

The V gene is TRBV12-5, the J gene TRBJ2-1; 7 bases match TRBD2. There are 15 residues in the CDR3. Germline assignment: CDR1 LGHNT and CDR2 FRNRAP. The junction had 11 bases not matched to a gene; V was cut back by 4 bases and J by 8 bases. The CDR3 sequence: CASGSPPERGDEQFF. As DNA, the CDR3 is TGTGCTAGTGGTTCCCCCCCCGAGCGGGGAGATGAGCAGTTCTTC.

This clone has only one observation. The rearrangement links TRBV19 to TRBJ1-2; D is possibly TRBD1 (6 bases). Trimming removed 6 bases at V and 2 bases at J, with 19 bases between. This CDR3 comprises 16 residues. The germline gives CDR1 LNHDA, CDR2 SQIVND (reference sequence). The CDR3 protein is CASRVQGEQRNYGYTF. The CDR3 coding sequence is TGTGCCAGTAGGGTACAGGGCGAACAGAGAAACTATGGCTACACCTTC. The full variable domain, completed using reference TRBV19 and TRBJ1-2, is DGGITQSPKYLFRKEGQNVTLSCEQNLNHDAMYWYRQDPGQGLRLIYYSQIVNDFQKGDIAEGYSVSREKKESFPLTVTSAQKNPTAFYLCASRVQGEQRNYGYTFGSGTRLTVV.

This clone has only one observation. This rearrangement joins TRBV19 to TRBJ2-5; the match to TRBD1 covers 7 bases. This CDR3 is 12 amino acids long. With V trimmed by 9 bases and J by 4 bases, 5 bases remained unmatched. CDR1 is LNHDA, CDR2 SQIVND, per germline (reference sequence). DNA of the CDR3: TGTGCCAGCCGGCAGGGGGTAGAGACCCAGTACTTC. Its protein product is CASRQGVETQYF.

This clone was detected only once. Other nucleotide sequences from this sample produce the same CDR3. The V call is TRBV19, the J call TRBJ1-5; 9 bases are a match to TRBD1. The V and J ends lost 4 bases and 4 bases, in that order; junction bases with no gene match: 5. The CDR3 is made up of 15 amino acids. CDR1 is LNHDA and CDR2 is SQIVND in the germline V gene (reference sequence). The CDR3 sequence is CASSRTGQGNQPQHF. In DNA, the CDR3 is TGTGCCAGTAGTAGAACCGGACAGGGGAATCAGCCCCAGCATTTT.

The chain links TRBV7-9 to TRBJ1-4; D is unclear. Per germline, CDR1 SEHNR and CDR2 FQNEAQ (reference sequence). Trimming shortened V by 2 bases and J by 7 bases, and 11 bases separated the two germline ends. This CDR3 is built from 14 residues. The CDR3 nucleotides read TGTGCCAGCAGCTTAACGATGAGTGGTGAAAAACTGTTTTTT. It is translated as CASSLTMSGEKLFF. Looking up the rest from reference TRBV7-9 and TRBJ1-4 gives the full variable domain: DTGVSQNPRHKITKRGQNVTFRCDPISEHNRLYWYRQTLGQGPEFLTYFQNEAQLEKSRLLSDRFSAERPKGSFSTLEIQRTEQGDSAMYLCASSLTMSGEKLFFGSGTQLSVL.

Worth noting for this clone: The sample carries other DNA sequences with the same CDR3. The chain joins TRBV27 to TRBJ1-2; D possibly corresponds to TRBD1 (6 bases). From germline, CDR1 is MNHEY and CDR2 SMNVEV (reference sequence). Trimming left V 6 bases short and J 2 bases short, with 10 bases between. This CDR3 contains 13 residues. DNA of the CDR3: TGTGCCAGCAGCATACAGGGCAACTATGGCTACACCTTC. Translated, it gives CASSIQGNYGYTF.

This clone appeared once. This chain uses TRBV10-3 with TRBJ2-5; the match to TRBD2 covers 8 bases. J lost 1 base, V lost 0 bases, and 10 bases had no gene match. From germline, CDR1 is ENHRY and CDR2 SYGVKD. This CDR3 is 18 amino acids long. The CDR3 bases are TGTGCCATCAGTGAGTCGTCCCCGGGACTAGAAATCCAAGAGACCCAGTACTTC. Protein: CAISESSPGLEIQETQYF.

This chain joins TRBV9 and TRBJ2-7, with D possibly matching TRBD2 (6 bases). The CDR3 is 15 amino acids. V was shortened by 0 bases and J by 2 bases, with 12 bases between the two germline ends. CDR1 and CDR2 (germline): SGDLS, YYNGEE. CDR3 bases: TGTGCCAGCAGCGTAGACTCTAGCGCGACCTACGAGCAGTACTTC. Translating gives CASSVDSSATYEQYF.

The genes are TRBV3-1 (or the pseudogene TRBV3-2) and TRBJ1-1; D is ambiguous. CDR3 length: 13 residues. Per germline, CDR1 LGHDT and CDR2 YNNKEL (reference sequence). Trimming took 2 bases from V and 4 from J, leaving 8 bases between them. CDR3 sequence: CASSQTVITEAFF. CDR3 DNA: TGTGCCAGCAGCCAAACAGTCATCACTGAAGCTTTCTTT.

This chain uses TRBV5-1 with TRBJ2-1; TRBD2 matches at 10 bases. Germline V gene data show CDR1 as SGHRS and CDR2 as YFSETQ. V trimming: 4 bases; J trimming: 4 bases; junction bases outside the gene matches: 5. This CDR3 is built from 15 residues. The CDR3 sequence: CASSPSGRGYNEQFF. The CDR3 DNA reads TGCGCCAGCAGCCCGAGCGGGAGGGGATACAATGAGCAGTTCTTC.

This clone was recorded a few times. This rearrangement joins TRBV28 to TRBJ2-1; 14 positions match TRBD2. This CDR3 has 17 amino acids. Per germline, CDR1 MDHEN and CDR2 SYDVKM. V shed 1 base, J shed 9 bases, and the junction held 8 bases outside the gene matches. CDR3 in amino acids: CASSLSPGLAGVVEQFF. The CDR3, as DNA: TGTGCCAGCAGTTTATCGCCGGGACTAGCGGGAGTGGTTGAGCAGTTCTTC.

The chain recombines TRBV29-1 with TRBJ2-3, with D perhaps matching TRBD2 (6 bases). Trimming stripped 6 bases from V and 0 bases from J, with 19 bases between. This CDR3 has 16 amino acids. Germline V gene data show CDR1 as SQVTM and CDR2 as ANQGSEA. In nucleotides, the CDR3 is TGCAGCGTGCCCCGGGCGTCAAGCGGGAGCACAGATACGCAGTATTTT. Protein: CSVPRASSGSTDTQYF.

This clone has ten or more counts. The chain uses TRBV2 and TRBJ1-3, with 8 bases lining up with TRBD1. The CDR3 covers 15 residues. Germline CDR1 and CDR2: SNHLY and FYNNEI. Trimming removed 3 bases from V and 4 bases from J; junction bases left unmatched: 5. CDR3 coding DNA: TGTGCCAGCAGTGATGGCCAGGGGGCCGGAAACACCATATATTTT. The encoded protein is CASSDGQGAGNTIYF.

The V gene is TRBV6-5, the J gene TRBJ1-2; 8 bases are shared with TRBD1. Germline-derived CDR1 and CDR2 are MNHEY and SVGAGI. The CDR3 totals 14 residues. The trim removed 7 bases at V and 6 bases at J, leaving 10 bases unmatched. Here the CDR3 reads CASTRTGKLNGYTF. The CDR3 nucleotides read TGTGCCAGCACCCGGACAGGGAAGTTGAATGGCTACACCTTC.

The J gene is TRBJ2-1, the V gene TRBV5-1; D ambiguous. The CDR3 length is 14 residues. Per germline, CDR1 SGHRS and CDR2 YFSETQ. Trimming removed 0 bases at V and 4 bases at J, with 8 bases between. This chain's CDR3 is CASSLGQEYNEQFF. The CDR3 nucleotides read TGCGCCAGCAGCTTGGGTCAGGAATACAATGAGCAGTTCTTC.

The rearrangement joins TRBV6-5 to TRBJ1-6, with a possible D match to TRBD1 (5 bases). Trimming pared 3 bases from V and 7 bases from J, leaving 10 bases between. CDR1 is MNHEY, CDR2 SVGAGI, per germline. The CDR3 has 14 residues. DNA of the CDR3: TGTGCCAGCAGTTATAGGACATCCAATTCACCCCTCCACTTT. Encoded protein: CASSYRTSNSPLHF.